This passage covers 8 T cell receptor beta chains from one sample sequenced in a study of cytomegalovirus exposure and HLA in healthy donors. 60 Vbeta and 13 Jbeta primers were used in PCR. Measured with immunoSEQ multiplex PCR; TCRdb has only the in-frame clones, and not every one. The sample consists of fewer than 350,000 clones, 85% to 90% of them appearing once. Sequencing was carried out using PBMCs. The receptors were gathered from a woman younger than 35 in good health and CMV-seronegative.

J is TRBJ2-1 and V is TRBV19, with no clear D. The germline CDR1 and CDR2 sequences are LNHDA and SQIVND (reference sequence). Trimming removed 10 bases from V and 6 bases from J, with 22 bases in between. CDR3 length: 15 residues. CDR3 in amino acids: CATTPLRDGGNEQFF. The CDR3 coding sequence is TGTGCCACCACCCCCCTCCGCGATGGTGGCAATGAGCAGTTCTTC.

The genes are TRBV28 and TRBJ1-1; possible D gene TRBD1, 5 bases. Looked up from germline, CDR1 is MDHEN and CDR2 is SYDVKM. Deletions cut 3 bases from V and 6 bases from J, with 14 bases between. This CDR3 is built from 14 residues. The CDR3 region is CASSFGAGQAEAFF. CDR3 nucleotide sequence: TGTGCCAGCAGTTTTGGAGCGGGGCAGGCTGAAGCTTTCTTT.

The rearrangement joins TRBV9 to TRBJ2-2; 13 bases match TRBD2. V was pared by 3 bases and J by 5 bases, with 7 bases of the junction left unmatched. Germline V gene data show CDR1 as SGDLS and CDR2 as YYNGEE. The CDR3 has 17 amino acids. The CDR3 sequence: CASSDPTSGGHTGELFF. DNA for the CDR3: TGTGCCAGCAGCGACCCGACTAGCGGGGGGCATACCGGGGAGCTGTTTTTT.

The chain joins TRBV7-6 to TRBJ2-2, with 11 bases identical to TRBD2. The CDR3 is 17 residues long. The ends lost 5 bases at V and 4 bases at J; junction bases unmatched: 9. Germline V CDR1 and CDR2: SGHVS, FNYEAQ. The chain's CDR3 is CASSKVAGGPATGELFF. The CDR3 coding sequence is TGTGCCAGCAGCAAAGTAGCGGGGGGGCCGGCCACCGGGGAGCTGTTTTTT. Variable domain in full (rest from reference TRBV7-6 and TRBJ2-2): GAGVSQSPRYKVTKRGQDVALRCDPISGHVSLYWYRQALGQGPEFLTYFNYEAQQDKSGLPNDRFSAERPEGSISTLTIQRTEQRDSAMYRCASSKVAGGPATGELFFGEGSRLTVL.

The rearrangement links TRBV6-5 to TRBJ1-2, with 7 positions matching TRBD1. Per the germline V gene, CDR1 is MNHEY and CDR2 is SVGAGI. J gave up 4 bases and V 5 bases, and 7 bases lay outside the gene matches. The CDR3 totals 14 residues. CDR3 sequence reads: CASSRQGTTYGYTF. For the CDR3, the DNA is TGTGCCAGCAGTAGACAGGGTACAACCTATGGCTACACCTTC.

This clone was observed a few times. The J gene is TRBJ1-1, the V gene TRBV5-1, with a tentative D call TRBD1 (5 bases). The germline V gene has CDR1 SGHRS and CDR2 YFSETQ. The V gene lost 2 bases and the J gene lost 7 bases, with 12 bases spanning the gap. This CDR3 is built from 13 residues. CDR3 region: CASSLRGDDEAFF. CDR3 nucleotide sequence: TGCGCCAGCAGCTTAAGGGGCGACGATGAAGCTTTCTTT. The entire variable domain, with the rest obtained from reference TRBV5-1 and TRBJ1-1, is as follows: KAGVTQTPRYLIKTRGQQVTLSCSPISGHRSVSWYQQTPGQGLQFLFEYFSETQRNKGNFPGRFSGRQFSNSRSEMNVSTLELGDSALYLCASSLRGDDEAFFGQGTRLTVV.

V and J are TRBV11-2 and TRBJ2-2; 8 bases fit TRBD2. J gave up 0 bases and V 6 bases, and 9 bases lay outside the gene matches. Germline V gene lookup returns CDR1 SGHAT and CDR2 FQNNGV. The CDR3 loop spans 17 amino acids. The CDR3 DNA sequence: TGTGCCAGCAGTTTAAAAACACTAGCGGCGAACACCGGGGAGCTGTTTTTT. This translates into CASSLKTLAANTGELFF.

In DNA form, the CDR3 reads TGTGCCTGCAGGGGACCCCGGGGCACTGAAGCTTTCTTT. This encodes CACRGPRGTEAFF. This chain joins TRBV30 and TRBJ1-1; perhaps TRBD1 as D (6 bases). The V gene lost 6 bases and the J gene lost 4 bases, with 15 bases spanning the gap. This CDR3 contains 13 residues. Per the germline V gene, CDR1 is GTSNPN and CDR2 is SVGIG (reference sequence).